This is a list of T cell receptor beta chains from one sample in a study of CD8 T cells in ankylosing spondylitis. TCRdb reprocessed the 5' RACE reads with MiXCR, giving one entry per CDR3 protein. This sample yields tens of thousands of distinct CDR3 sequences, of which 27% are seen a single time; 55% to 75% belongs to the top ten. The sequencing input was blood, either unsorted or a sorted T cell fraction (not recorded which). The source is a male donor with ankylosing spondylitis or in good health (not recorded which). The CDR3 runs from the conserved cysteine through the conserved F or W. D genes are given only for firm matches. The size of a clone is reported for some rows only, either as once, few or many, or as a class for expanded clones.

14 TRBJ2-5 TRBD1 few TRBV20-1 TGCAGTGCTAGAGGGCAGGGGGCTCAAGAGACCCAGTACTTC CSARGQGAQETQYF
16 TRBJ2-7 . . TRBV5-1 TGCGCCAGCAGTTCGGGTACTGCCACCGGCTCCTACGAGCAGTACTTC CASSSGTATGSYEQYF
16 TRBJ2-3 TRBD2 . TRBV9 TGTGCCAGCAGCGTAGACCCGGGGGGGGTCACAGATACGCAGTATTTT CASSVDPGGVTDTQYF
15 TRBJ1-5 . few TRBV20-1 TGCAGTGCCGCCGGGGGTGGAGGGGGCAATCAGCCCCAGCATTTT CSAAGGGGGNQPQHF
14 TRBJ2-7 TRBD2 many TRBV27 TGTGCCAGCAGTCTTGGACTAGCGCCCTACGAGCAGTACTTC CASSLGLAPYEQYF
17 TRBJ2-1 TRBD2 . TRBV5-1 TGCGCCAGCAGCGCCATCATAGCGGGAGGCGCCTACAATGAGCAGTTCTTC CASSAIIAGGAYNEQFF
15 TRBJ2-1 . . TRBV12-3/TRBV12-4 TGTGCCAGCACCCCCATTGGCGGCGACTACAATGAGCAGTTCTTC CASTPIGGDYNEQFF
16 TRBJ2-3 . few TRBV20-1 TGCAGTGCTAGAGACGGTAGACGACAATTCGCAGATACGCAGTATTTT CSARDGRRQFADTQYF
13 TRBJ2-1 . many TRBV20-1 TGCAGTGCTAGAGATGGTAGCAAGCATGAGCAGTTCTTC CSARDGSKHEQFF
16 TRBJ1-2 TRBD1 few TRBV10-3 TGTGCCATCAGTGAGCGTAATGGACAGGGAGACTATGGCTACACCTTC CAISERNGQGDYGYTF
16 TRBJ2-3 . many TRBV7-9 TGTGCCAGCTCATTGGGCAGAGTTTGGGACCCAGATACGCAGTATTTT CASSLGRVWDPDTQYF
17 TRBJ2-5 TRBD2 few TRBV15 TGTGCCACCAGCAGAGAGGCGGGAGGTGGAGCTTTCGAGACCCAGTACTTC CATSREAGGGAFETQYF
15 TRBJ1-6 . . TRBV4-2 TGTGCCAGCAGCCAAGATAGGGCAGGGGAAGGGCCCCTCCACTTT CASSQDRAGEGPLHF
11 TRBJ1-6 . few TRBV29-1 TGCAGCGTTGAGACCCACATCACCCTCCACTTT CSVETHITLHF
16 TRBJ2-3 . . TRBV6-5 TGTGCCAGCCCCTGGGAGGAAGGGATTAGCACAGATACGCAGTATTTT CASPWEEGISTDTQYF
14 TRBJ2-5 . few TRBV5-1 TGCGCCAGCAGCCCCGGTTGGGGCCAAGAGACCCAGTACTTC CASSPGWGQETQYF
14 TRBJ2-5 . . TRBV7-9 TGTGCCAGCAGCTTAGTTGGGCCTCAAGAGACCCAGTACTTC CASSLVGPQETQYF
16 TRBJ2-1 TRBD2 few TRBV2 TGTGCCAGCAGCCGCCTAAGACTAGCTTTCGACAATGAGCAGTTCTTC CASSRLRLAFDNEQFF
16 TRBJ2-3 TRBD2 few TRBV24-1 TGTGCCACCAGTGATTTAGGTGGGGGGGTTTCAGATACGCAGTATTTT CATSDLGGGVSDTQYF
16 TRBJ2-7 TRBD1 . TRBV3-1 TGTGCCAGCAGCCAAGAATCCCGGACAGGGATTGGCGAGCAGTACTTC CASSQESRTGIGEQYF
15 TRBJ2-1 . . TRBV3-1 TGTGCCAGCAGCCCCGGACAAAGCTCCTACAATGAGCAGTTCTTC CASSPGQSSYNEQFF
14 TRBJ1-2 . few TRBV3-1 TGTGCCAGCAGCCATACGGACAGTTTTCATGGCTACACCTTC CASSHTDSFHGYTF
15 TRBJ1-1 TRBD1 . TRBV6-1 TGTGCCAGCAAGATAAACAGGGGTTTGAACACTGAAGCTTTCTTT CASKINRGLNTEAFF
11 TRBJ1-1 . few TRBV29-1 TGCAGCGTTGAAGTAGCGGAACAAGCTTTCTTT CSVEVAEQAFF
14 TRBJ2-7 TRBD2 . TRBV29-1 TGCAGCGTTGAAGAACGGACTAGCCCCTACGAGCAGTACTTC CSVEERTSPYEQYF
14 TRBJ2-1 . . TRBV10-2 TGCGCCAGCCAAATACAGGGTTCGGGCAATGAGCAGTTCTTC CASQIQGSGNEQFF
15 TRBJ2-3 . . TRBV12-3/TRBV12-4 TGTGCCAGCAGTTTGAGGCGCGGTAACACAGATACGCAGTATTTT CASSLRRGNTDTQYF
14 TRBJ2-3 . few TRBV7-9 TGTGCCAGCAGCCGTTATGCTAGCACAGATACGCAGTATTTT CASSRYASTDTQYF